Below, 19 T cell receptor beta chains from the same sample are listed, as sequenced in a study of blood T cell repertoires in COVID-19. TCRdb's copy holds only in-frame clones and misses some; the assay was immunoSEQ multiplex PCR. Among tens of thousands of clones listed, roughly 81% were seen once. Sequencing used peripheral blood. The receptor source for this set is a man older than 75 with COVID-19, enrolled during active disease.

V is TRBV9 and J is TRBJ1-2; no definite D call. V dropped 4 bases and J dropped 4 bases, with 17 bases sitting between them. This CDR3 contains 15 residues. Germline V gene data show CDR1 as SGDLS and CDR2 as YYNGEE. The DNA for the CDR3 is TGTGCCAGCAGCCCGGCCGTGGAGGGAGTCTATGGCTACACCTTC. This gives the protein CASSPAVEGVYGYTF.

This chain links TRBV18 with TRBJ2-2; D is possibly TRBD1 (5 bases). V shed 2 bases and J shed 5 bases, with 15 bases lying between them. Germline CDR1 is KGHSH and CDR2 is LQKENI. This CDR3 is 16 amino acids long. The CDR3 coding sequence is TGTGCCAGCTCACCAAAGGCAGGGAAGGATACCGGGGAGCTGTTTTTT. Its translation is CASSPKAGKDTGELFF.

The chain uses TRBV5-5 and TRBJ1-5; 8 bases line up with TRBD1. This CDR3 comprises 13 residues. Germline assignment: CDR1 SGHKS and CDR2 YYEKEE (reference sequence). J was trimmed by 5 bases and V by 4 bases; bases with no gene match: 2. DNA of the CDR3: TGTGCCAGCAGCCTACAGGGGGATCAGCCCCAGCATTTT. Protein sequence: CASSLQGDQPQHF.

The chain recombines TRBV7-3 with TRBJ2-7, with no clear D. V dropped 1 base and J dropped 3 bases, with 7 bases sitting between them. CDR3 length: 13 residues. Germline CDR1 and CDR2: SGHTA and FQGTGA. Here the CDR3 DNA reads TGTGCCAGCAGCTTAAGCGGAAGCTACGAGCAGTACTTC. Translation gives CASSLSGSYEQYF.

The rearrangement joins TRBV30 to TRBJ2-7; 9 bases match TRBD2. Germline V gene sequence: CDR1 GTSNPN, CDR2 SVGIG (reference sequence). With 1 base clipped from V and 3 bases from J, the junction kept 16 bases outside the gene matches. The length of the CDR3 is 18 residues. The CDR3 nucleotides are TGTGCCTGGAGTGACCCGCGGGGGGGGCAACTAAAGGACTACGAGCAGTACTTC. Its protein is CAWSDPRGGQLKDYEQYF.

The genes are TRBV7-9 and TRBJ1-6; D gene unclear. V was trimmed by 0 bases and J by 0 bases, leaving 12 bases between them. The CDR3 consists of 18 residues. Germline-derived CDR1 and CDR2 are SEHNR and FQNEAQ (reference sequence). This CDR3 is CASSLAIGESSYNSPLHF. The DNA for the CDR3 is TGTGCCAGCAGCTTAGCTATCGGGGAGAGCTCCTATAATTCACCCCTCCACTTT.

The chain employs TRBV4-3 and TRBJ2-5; maybe TRBD2 (6 bases). The CDR3 is made up of 14 amino acids. Looked up from germline, CDR1 is LGHNA and CDR2 is YSLEER. V shed 1 base and J shed 5 bases, with 11 bases lying between them. The CDR3 DNA reads as TGCGCCAGCAGCCAAGTCCCAGGGAGGGAGACCCAGTACTTC. Protein product: CASSQVPGRETQYF.

This sequence joins TRBV5-4 and TRBJ1-1; D ambiguous. V lost 0 bases and J lost 1, with 7 bases in between. This CDR3 has 14 residues. Germline V lookup: CDR1 SGHNT, CDR2 YYREEE (reference sequence). The CDR3 nucleotides read TGTGCCAGCAGCTTGGCCTTGTCGAACACTGAAGCTTTCTTT. This translates into CASSLALSNTEAFF.

This chain uses TRBV2 with TRBJ2-5; D gene uncertain. Trimming stripped 6 bases from V and 4 bases from J, with 12 bases between. This CDR3 spans 13 amino acids. The germline gives CDR1 SNHLY, CDR2 FYNNEI. The CDR3 coding sequence is TGTGCCAGCAGATGGGCAGGTATAGAGACCCAGTACTTC. This codes for CASRWAGIETQYF.

This sequence joins TRBV4-2 and TRBJ1-4; D may be TRBD1 (6 bases). Germline-derived CDR1 and CDR2 are LGHNA and YNFKEQ. V was cut by 0 bases and J by 4 bases, with 12 bases left in between. The CDR3 covers 16 residues. As DNA, the CDR3 is TGTGCCAGCAGCCAAGATAGGGGCAGGGGTAATGAAAAACTGTTTTTT. Translated: CASSQDRGRGNEKLFF.

The chain links TRBV7-8 to TRBJ1-6, with 8 positions matching TRBD1. Germline V gives CDR1 SGHVS, CDR2 FQNEAQ. The CDR3 loop spans 13 amino acids. J lost 12 bases, V lost 5 bases, and 6 bases had no gene match. The chain's CDR3 is CASSPGGRGPLHF. CDR3 DNA: TGTGCCAGCAGCCCAGGGGGCCGGGGACCCCTCCACTTT.

This clone was counted a single time. This specimen includes other DNA sequences encoding the same CDR3. The rearrangement links TRBV6-2 or TRBV6-3 to TRBJ2-5; tentative D call: TRBD2 (5 bases). Germline V gives CDR1 MNHEY, CDR2 SVGEGT. This CDR3 has 16 residues. V was trimmed by 5 bases and J by 2 bases, leaving 18 bases between them. The CDR3 region has the DNA TGTGCCAGCAGTCGGGTGGCGGGTCGGCGTCAAGAGACCCAGTACTTC. This translates into CASSRVAGRRQETQYF.

This clone was observed a single time. CDR3 coding DNA: TGTGCCAGCAGCTCGATAGGACAGGGGGCTCACACCGGGGAGCTGTTTTTT. Its protein product is CASSSIGQGAHTGELFF. The chain uses TRBV5-6 and TRBJ2-2, with 11 bases lining up with TRBD1. Germline trimming cut 3 bases from V and 3 bases from J; bases unmatched to any gene: 7. Germline V gene sequence: CDR1 SGHDT, CDR2 YYEEEE. This CDR3 has 17 residues. Combining the CDR3 with reference TRBV5-6 and TRBJ2-2 gives the whole variable domain DAGVTQSPTHLIKTRGQQVTLRCSPKSGHDTVSWYQQALGQGPQFIFQYYEEEERQRGNFPDRFSGHQFPNYSSELNVNALLLGDSALYLCASSSIGQGAHTGELFFGEGSRLTVL.

The chain joins TRBV3-1 (or the pseudogene TRBV3-2) to TRBJ2-2; D possibly corresponds to TRBD2 (6 bases). Germline lookup yields CDR1 LGHDT and CDR2 YNNKEL (reference sequence). Trimming took 1 base from V and 5 from J, leaving 26 bases between them. The CDR3 is made up of 20 amino acids. The CDR3 spells CASSQVGWASEVLGTGELFF. As DNA, the CDR3 is TGTGCCAGCAGCCAAGTAGGGTGGGCTAGCGAGGTTCTTGGTACCGGGGAGCTGTTTTTT.

In its sample, this clone was seen once. This chain joins TRBV5-8 and TRBJ1-3; 8 nucleotides agree with TRBD1. Trimming removed 6 bases from V and 3 bases from J; junction bases left unmatched: 11. Germline CDR1 SGHTS, CDR2 YDEGEE. The CDR3 is 16 residues long. In DNA form, the CDR3 reads TGTGCCAGCAACGTATCCCCAGGGGGCCGTGGAAACACCATATATTTT. It translates to CASNVSPGGRGNTIYF.

This clone appeared a single time. The chain couples TRBV6-5 to TRBJ1-2, with D possibly being TRBD1 (6 bases). CDR3 length: 13 residues. Trimming took off 6 bases at V and 3 bases at J, with 11 bases between the two ends. Germline assignment: CDR1 MNHEY and CDR2 SVGAGI. For the CDR3, the DNA is TGTGCCAGCAGACCACCAGGGGACTATGGCTACACCTTC. This codes for CASRPPGDYGYTF.

The chain carries TRBV5-4 and TRBJ2-7; 9 nucleotides line up with TRBD1. Germline CDR1 SGHNT, CDR2 YYREEE (reference sequence). The junction had 6 bases not matched to a gene; V was cut back by 4 bases and J by 1 base. CDR3 length: 15 amino acids. In DNA form, the CDR3 reads TGTGCCAGCAGCCAACGACAGGGGGGTTCCTACGAGCAGTACTTC. Its protein is CASSQRQGGSYEQYF.

This clone has a single count. V and J are TRBV5-4 and TRBJ2-3; no reliable D call. Germline V CDR1 and CDR2: SGHNT, YYREEE (reference sequence). The CDR3 sequence is 13 residues long. V lost 4 bases, J lost 2 bases, and 8 bases lay in between. The CDR3 spells CASSIRHTDTQYF. In DNA form, the CDR3 reads TGTGCCAGCAGCATCAGACACACAGATACGCAGTATTTT.

The V gene is TRBV29-1, the J gene TRBJ1-1; 9 nucleotides align to TRBD1. The CDR3 spans 14 residues. The junction had 6 bases not matched to a gene; V was cut back by 6 bases and J by 1 base. The germline gives CDR1 SQVTM, CDR2 ANQGSEA. The CDR3 is CSVQTGQGNTEAFF. DNA of the CDR3: TGCAGCGTCCAAACGGGACAGGGGAACACTGAAGCTTTCTTT.